This T cell receptor beta chain originates from a study of shared clonotypes between healthy human individuals. In the study overall: Donor ages ranged 18 to 49 years: a couple of women, a few men. Study results and limitations: Naive subsets generally exceeded memory subsets in estimated richness. Naive CD4 clonotype sharing across a few donors was around 5%. Clonotypes shared by all four donors outscored non-shared clonotypes in generation probability.

Sequencing was performed with immunoSEQ multiplex PCR; in TCRdb, only in-frame clones are kept and a portion is missing. The table records 600,000 or so clones, approximately 95% of them present only once. CDR1 LNHDA and CDR2 SQIVND come from the germline V gene (reference sequence). There are 14 residues in the CDR3. Trimming took 3 bases from V and 0 from J, leaving 9 bases between them. In the case of this clone: Its antigen is currently unknown.

It was CD45RO-negative cells, positively selected for CCR7, that made up naive CD8 cells, with terminally differentiated effector memory CD45RA+ cells excluded. V gene TRBV19 combines with J gene TRBJ2-7; unclear D gene. The specimen sequenced was naive CD8+ T cells sorted from blood. The sequence derives from a woman in her thirties in good health. The CDR3 nucleotides read TGTGCCAGTAGTATCGCGGAGAGCTCCTACGAGCAGTACTTC. Residues: CASSIAESSYEQYF.